These T cell receptor beta chains were read from a single sample in a study of blood T cell repertoires in COVID-19. Only in-frame clones appear in the TCRdb table, and some are missing; sequencing was by immunoSEQ multiplex PCR. The table shows approximately 20,000 clones, with 70% to 85% occurring only once. What was sequenced was peripheral blood. These receptors all come from a human donor in a cohort sampled during active COVID-19. The CDR3 runs from the conserved cysteine through the conserved F or W. D genes are given only for firm matches. For some rows the clone size is stated as once, few or many, or as a class when expanded; others skip it.

CDR3nt: TGTGCCAGCAGTTCTACCGGGACAGGGCTTTCTTCTGCTGAAGCTTTCTTT
CDR3aa: CASSSTGTGLSSAEAFF
d_gene: TRBD1
j_gene: TRBJ1-1
abundance: few
v_gene: TRBV28

CDR3nt: TGTGCCACCAGTGATTTTGGAGTGGCGTACAATGAGCAGTTCTTC
CDR3aa: CATSDFGVAYNEQFF
d_gene: NA
j_gene: TRBJ2-1
abundance: NA
v_gene: TRBV24-1

CDR3nt: TGTGCCACCGGGGGGGACGGGGCCAACGTCCTGACTTTC
CDR3aa: CATGGDGANVLTF
d_gene: TRBD2
j_gene: TRBJ2-6
abundance: NA
v_gene: TRBV24-1

CDR3nt: TGTGCCAGCCTTACAGACTCAGGGCGATCACCCCTCCACTTT
CDR3aa: CASLTDSGRSPLHF
d_gene: NA
j_gene: TRBJ1-6
abundance: once
v_gene: TRBV28

CDR3nt: TGTGCCAGCAGTGAAGGGCCCGGGGACTCCTACGAGCAGTACTTC
CDR3aa: CASSEGPGDSYEQYF
d_gene: NA
j_gene: TRBJ2-7
abundance: NA
v_gene: TRBV6-1

CDR3nt: TGCGCCAGCAGCCAAAAATCGGGAGGGTTTAATAATTCACCCCTCCACTTT
CDR3aa: CASSQKSGGFNNSPLHF
d_gene: NA
j_gene: TRBJ1-6
abundance: medium-sized
v_gene: TRBV4-1

CDR3nt: TGTGCCAGCAGTTCCCCTTTAGCGGGAGTGGCCTACAATGAGCAGTTCTTC
CDR3aa: CASSSPLAGVAYNEQFF
d_gene: TRBD2
j_gene: TRBJ2-1
abundance: NA
v_gene: TRBV27

CDR3nt: TGTGCCAGCAGCGTGACTAGCGGGGACTACAATGAGCAGTTCTTC
CDR3aa: CASSVTSGDYNEQFF
d_gene: TRBD2
j_gene: TRBJ2-1
abundance: NA
v_gene: TRBV6-5

CDR3nt: TGTGCCAGCAGTCCTCCACAGGGGCGGAACACTGAAGCTTTCTTT
CDR3aa: CASSPPQGRNTEAFF
d_gene: TRBD1
j_gene: TRBJ1-1
abundance: few
v_gene: TRBV28

CDR3nt: TGTGCCAGCAGCCCCGCCCAGGGAGGTCAAGAGACCCAGTACTTC
CDR3aa: CASSPAQGGQETQYF
d_gene: NA
j_gene: TRBJ2-5
abundance: once
v_gene: TRBV4-2

CDR3nt: TGTGCCAGCAGTTTACGAGGGAGCGTTGGGACCCAGTACTTC
CDR3aa: CASSLRGSVGTQYF
d_gene: NA
j_gene: TRBJ2-5
abundance: once
v_gene: TRBV28

CDR3nt: TGTGCCTCCTCCCCGGGACAGCAGTCTAACTATGGCTACACCTTC
CDR3aa: CASSPGQQSNYGYTF
d_gene: TRBD1
j_gene: TRBJ1-2
abundance: NA
v_gene: TRBV10-3

CDR3nt: TGTGCCAGCAGTGGCCTGACTAGCGGGGCCCCCTACGAGCAGTACTTC
CDR3aa: CASSGLTSGAPYEQYF
d_gene: TRBD2
j_gene: TRBJ2-7
abundance: NA
v_gene: TRBV6-1

CDR3nt: TGTGCCAGCTCACCAGACAGAACTAGCACAGATACGCAGTATTTT
CDR3aa: CASSPDRTSTDTQYF
d_gene: NA
j_gene: TRBJ2-3
abundance: few
v_gene: TRBV18

CDR3nt: TGTGCCAGCAGTGACGGGGGCGGCACAGATACGCAGTATTTT
CDR3aa: CASSDGGGTDTQYF
d_gene: NA
j_gene: TRBJ2-3
abundance: NA
v_gene: TRBV6-4

CDR3nt: TGTGCCACCAGCAGAGAAGCGTACAATGAGCAGTTCTTC
CDR3aa: CATSREAYNEQFF
d_gene: NA
j_gene: TRBJ2-1
abundance: NA
v_gene: TRBV15

CDR3nt: TGCGCCAGCAGCGTACAGGAAAGATACTCACCCCTCCACTTT
CDR3aa: CASSVQERYSPLHF
d_gene: NA
j_gene: TRBJ1-6
abundance: once
v_gene: TRBV23-1

CDR3nt: TGTGCCAGCAACCTTGCGCTAGCGGGAGTCGCAGATACGCAGTATTTT
CDR3aa: CASNLALAGVADTQYF
d_gene: TRBD2
j_gene: TRBJ2-3
abundance: NA
v_gene: TRBV28

CDR3nt: TGTGCCAGCAGTACGGAGAGCTCTGGGGCCAACGTCCTGACTTTC
CDR3aa: CASSTESSGANVLTF
d_gene: NA
j_gene: TRBJ2-6
abundance: NA
v_gene: TRBV6-4

CDR3nt: TGTGCCAGCGCCAATCCCCGGGGGCGGCGGGAGGGCCAAGCAGATACGCAGTATTTT
CDR3aa: CASANPRGRREGQADTQYF
d_gene: TRBD2
j_gene: TRBJ2-3
abundance: NA
v_gene: TRBV9

CDR3nt: TGTGCCAGCAGCTTTCTAGCGGGAGCAAGACCTCGGGAGACCCAGTACTTC
CDR3aa: CASSFLAGARPRETQYF
d_gene: TRBD2
j_gene: TRBJ2-5
abundance: NA
v_gene: TRBV7-2

CDR3nt: TGTGCCAGCAGTTACCCAACATACGATCCCGGGACTAGCGGGATTGAGGATACGCAGTATTTT
CDR3aa: CASSYPTYDPGTSGIEDTQYF
d_gene: TRBD2
j_gene: TRBJ2-3
abundance: NA
v_gene: TRBV6-2/TRBV6-3

CDR3nt: TGTGCCAGCAGTGAAGCCCGACAGGAAGTCCCCTCCTACGAGCAGTACTTC
CDR3aa: CASSEARQEVPSYEQYF
d_gene: NA
j_gene: TRBJ2-7
abundance: NA
v_gene: TRBV2

CDR3nt: TGTGCCAGCACCGAAAGGTCTAGCGCCTCCTACGAGCAGTACTTC
CDR3aa: CASTERSSASYEQYF
d_gene: NA
j_gene: TRBJ2-7
abundance: NA
v_gene: TRBV6-5

CDR3nt: TGCGCCAGCAGCCAAGAGGAGGGGACTGGGGCCAACGTCCTGACTTTC
CDR3aa: CASSQEEGTGANVLTF
d_gene: NA
j_gene: TRBJ2-6
abundance: NA
v_gene: TRBV4-3

CDR3nt: TGTGCCAGCAGTGAAGACACCCCGGGAGTATACACAGATACGCAGTATTTT
CDR3aa: CASSEDTPGVYTDTQYF
d_gene: NA
j_gene: TRBJ2-3
abundance: NA
v_gene: TRBV25-1

CDR3nt: TGTGCCAGCAGTCCAGTCGTAGGGGTTGAAGCTTTCTTT
CDR3aa: CASSPVVGVEAFF
d_gene: NA
j_gene: TRBJ1-1
abundance: NA
v_gene: TRBV6-5

CDR3nt: TGTGCCAGCAGTCAGAAGATTGGGGGGTTGGGAGAGACCCAGTACTTC
CDR3aa: CASSQKIGGLGETQYF
d_gene: NA
j_gene: TRBJ2-5
abundance: NA
v_gene: TRBV7-7

CDR3nt: TGTGCCAGCAGCTTGGGTGCGGGAGGCGGTAGGTACGAGCAGTACTTC
CDR3aa: CASSLGAGGGRYEQYF
d_gene: TRBD2
j_gene: TRBJ2-7
abundance: NA
v_gene: TRBV5-4

CDR3nt: TGCGCCAGCAGCCAAGATGGCGGGACAGGGAACTCACCCCTCCACTTT
CDR3aa: CASSQDGGTGNSPLHF
d_gene: TRBD1
j_gene: TRBJ1-6
abundance: NA
v_gene: TRBV4-1

CDR3nt: TGTGCCAGCAGCTTAACTAAACACGAGCAGTACTTC
CDR3aa: CASSLTKHEQYF
d_gene: NA
j_gene: TRBJ2-7
abundance: NA
v_gene: TRBV7-9

CDR3nt: TGTGCCAGCAGCTTCGGGGACAGGGGTGCCGAGCAGTACTTC
CDR3aa: CASSFGDRGAEQYF
d_gene: TRBD1
j_gene: TRBJ2-7
abundance: NA
v_gene: TRBV5-4

CDR3nt: TGTGCCAGCAGCCAAGTTACAGGGGGCGGAGAGACCCAGTACTTC
CDR3aa: CASSQVTGGGETQYF
d_gene: TRBD1
j_gene: TRBJ2-5
abundance: NA
v_gene: TRBV4-2

CDR3nt: TGTGCCAGCAGCCGCTCCCCCAGGTCCCCCTACAATGAGCAGTTCTTC
CDR3aa: CASSRSPRSPYNEQFF
d_gene: NA
j_gene: TRBJ2-1
abundance: NA
v_gene: TRBV14

CDR3nt: TGTGCCAGCGGGCTGACGGGCAATCAGCCCCAGCATTTT
CDR3aa: CASGLTGNQPQHF
d_gene: NA
j_gene: TRBJ1-5
abundance: NA
v_gene: TRBV11-1

CDR3nt: TGTGCCAGCAGTGGGACAGCTGGGGCCAACGTCCTGACTTTC
CDR3aa: CASSGTAGANVLTF
d_gene: TRBD1
j_gene: TRBJ2-6
abundance: NA
v_gene: TRBV28

CDR3nt: TGTGCCAGCAGCCAAGTGTTAGCGGGAGGGACTCAAGAGACCCAGTACTTC
CDR3aa: CASSQVLAGGTQETQYF
d_gene: TRBD2
j_gene: TRBJ2-5
abundance: NA
v_gene: TRBV3-1/TRBV3-2

CDR3nt: TGCGCCAGCAGCTTCCACGGGACTAGCGGGAGTATGGGCCCCTACGAGCAGTACTTC
CDR3aa: CASSFHGTSGSMGPYEQYF
d_gene: TRBD2
j_gene: TRBJ2-7
abundance: NA
v_gene: TRBV5-1

CDR3nt: TGTGCCAGCAGCTCCGTTCCCGGGACTAGCGGGACTTTACCCTACGAGCAGTACTTC
CDR3aa: CASSSVPGTSGTLPYEQYF
d_gene: TRBD2
j_gene: TRBJ2-7
abundance: NA
v_gene: TRBV7-2

CDR3nt: TGTGCCAGCAGTGAACAGGGCTCTGGGGCCAACGTCCTGACTTTC
CDR3aa: CASSEQGSGANVLTF
d_gene: NA
j_gene: TRBJ2-6
abundance: NA
v_gene: TRBV6-1

CDR3nt: TGTGCCAGCAGCTCACCTCAGGGGACCGAGCAGTTCTTC
CDR3aa: CASSSPQGTEQFF
d_gene: NA
j_gene: TRBJ2-1
abundance: NA
v_gene: TRBV7-9

CDR3nt: TGTGCCAGCAGTGAACGGGAGTTAGCCTACAATGAGCAGTTCTTC
CDR3aa: CASSERELAYNEQFF
d_gene: NA
j_gene: TRBJ2-1
abundance: few
v_gene: TRBV6-4

CDR3nt: TGTGCCAGCTCACCGGGCACCCAAGAGACCCAGTACTTC
CDR3aa: CASSPGTQETQYF
d_gene: NA
j_gene: TRBJ2-5
abundance: NA
v_gene: TRBV18

CDR3nt: TGTGCCAGCAGCTTAGGCGGGACAGGAGATTACGAGCAGTACTTC
CDR3aa: CASSLGGTGDYEQYF
d_gene: TRBD1
j_gene: TRBJ2-7
abundance: NA
v_gene: TRBV7-2

CDR3nt: TGTGCCAGCAGCCGGACAGGGGTTCAGGACACCATATATTTT
CDR3aa: CASSRTGVQDTIYF
d_gene: TRBD1
j_gene: TRBJ1-3
abundance: NA
v_gene: TRBV5-4

CDR3nt: TGTGCCAGCAGCTTAGATAGGTGGCAGGCGAACACCGGGGAGCTGTTTTTT
CDR3aa: CASSLDRWQANTGELFF
d_gene: NA
j_gene: TRBJ2-2
abundance: NA
v_gene: TRBV11-2

CDR3nt: TGTGCCAGCAGCCCGGAGGGGACGAATAACAATGAGCAGTTCTTC
CDR3aa: CASSPEGTNNNEQFF
d_gene: NA
j_gene: TRBJ2-1
abundance: NA
v_gene: TRBV7-3

CDR3nt: TGCGCCAGCAGCGATCGGAGAGGGAACACTGAAGCTTTCTTT
CDR3aa: CASSDRRGNTEAFF
d_gene: NA
j_gene: TRBJ1-1
abundance: NA
v_gene: TRBV5-1

CDR3nt: TGTGCCAGCAGCGTAGCGCCGATAGGGGGGGGTGCTGCTTTCTTT
CDR3aa: CASSVAPIGGGAAFF
d_gene: NA
j_gene: TRBJ1-1
abundance: NA
v_gene: TRBV9

CDR3nt: TGTGCCAGCAGTGTTTGGCAGGGCAGCAATCAGCCCCAGCATTTT
CDR3aa: CASSVWQGSNQPQHF
d_gene: NA
j_gene: TRBJ1-5
abundance: NA
v_gene: TRBV2

CDR3nt: TGTGCCATCAGTGAGAGCGGAGAGCCCCAGCATTTT
CDR3aa: CAISESGEPQHF
d_gene: NA
j_gene: TRBJ1-5
abundance: NA
v_gene: TRBV10-3

CDR3nt: TGTGCCAGCAGCGTAGAGATGGGGACGACAGCGGGAACCTACGAGCAGTACTTC
CDR3aa: CASSVEMGTTAGTYEQYF
d_gene: TRBD2
j_gene: TRBJ2-7
abundance: NA
v_gene: TRBV9

CDR3nt: TGTGCCTGGAGTGATAGACCGGGACAGGGGGGATTAGGGGCTAATGAAAAACTGTTTTTT
CDR3aa: CAWSDRPGQGGLGANEKLFF
d_gene: TRBD1
j_gene: TRBJ1-4
abundance: NA
v_gene: TRBV30